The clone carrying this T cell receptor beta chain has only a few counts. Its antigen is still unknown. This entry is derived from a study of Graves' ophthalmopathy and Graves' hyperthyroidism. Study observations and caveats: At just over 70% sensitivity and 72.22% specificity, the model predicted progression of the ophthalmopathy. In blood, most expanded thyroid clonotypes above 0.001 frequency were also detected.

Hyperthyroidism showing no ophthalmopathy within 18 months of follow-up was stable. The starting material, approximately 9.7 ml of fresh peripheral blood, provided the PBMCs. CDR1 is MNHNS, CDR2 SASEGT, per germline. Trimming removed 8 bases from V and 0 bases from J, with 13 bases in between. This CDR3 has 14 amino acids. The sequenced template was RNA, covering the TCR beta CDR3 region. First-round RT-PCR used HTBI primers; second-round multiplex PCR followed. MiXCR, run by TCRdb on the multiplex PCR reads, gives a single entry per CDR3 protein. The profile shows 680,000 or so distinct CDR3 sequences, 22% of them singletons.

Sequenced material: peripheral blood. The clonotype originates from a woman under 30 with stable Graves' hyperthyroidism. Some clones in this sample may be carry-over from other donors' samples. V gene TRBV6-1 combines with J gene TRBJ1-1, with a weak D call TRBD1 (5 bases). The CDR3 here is CASRDGYMNTEAFF. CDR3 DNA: TGTGCCAGCCGGGACGGCTATATGAACACTGAAGCTTTCTTT.